This T cell receptor (beta chain) was observed in a study of blood T cell repertoires in COVID-19. Study context: The United States, Italy and Spain were the sources of the acute and convalescent COVID-19 samples.

Per the authors' pipeline: Amplification of reference gene primers was used by the study to estimate nucleated cell counts. Only in-frame clones appear in the TCRdb table, and some are missing; sequencing was by immunoSEQ multiplex PCR. Clone size and the V and J calls come from that table; the DNA yielded D and trimming. Of about 210,000 clones in the sample, 70% to 90% are singletons; the top ten hold roughly 3%. V trimming: 6 bases; J trimming: 3 bases; junction bases outside the gene matches: 8. The CDR3 is 16 residues long. Germline CDR1 MNHEY, CDR2 SVGEGT. The specimen sequenced was peripheral blood. This receptor was taken from a man aged 60 to 75 with acute or convalescent COVID-19. This chain joins TRBV6-2 or TRBV6-3 and TRBJ1-6, with 7 bases aligning to TRBD1. The CDR3 DNA sequence: TGTGCCAGCAGCCGACAGGACAGGTTCTATAATTCACCCCTCCACTTT. It specifies CASSRQDRFYNSPLHF.